This T cell receptor beta chain came from a study of shared clonotypes between healthy human individuals. Only in-frame clones appear in the TCRdb table, and some are missing; sequencing was by immunoSEQ multiplex PCR. The sample comprises about 2 million clones, 85% to 95% of which are singletons, and roughly 0.13% rests with the top ten. A remark on this clone: What it binds is not known. Other DNA sequences in this specimen translate into the identical CDR3.

The study's findings and limits: Clonotypes not shared had lower generation probabilities than those common to all four donors.

Every contributor of samples was a Caucasian grown-up residing in Nashville, Tennessee. V was cut by 1 base and J by 3 bases, with 7 bases left in between. Germline V lookup: CDR1 SGHTA, CDR2 FQGNSA. The CDR3 covers 13 residues. The rearrangement joins TRBV7-2 to TRBJ2-7, with unresolved D. The source of this sequence is a man between 18 and 35 years old in good health. The sequenced sample was naive CD4+ T cells sorted from blood. As to subset: CD45RA+ positively selected. CDR3 coding DNA: TGTGCCAGCAGCTTAGAGTCCGGCTACGAGCAGTACTTC. Translated: CASSLESGYEQYF.